This TCR beta chain was identified in a study of regulatory T cells in long-lasting Graves disease. For TCR beta, libraries came from iRepertoire HTBI primers and Arm-PCR of CDR3 regions. TCRdb called the multiplex PCR reads again in MiXCR, with one record for every CDR3 protein. The sample carries roughly 530,000 distinct CDR3 sequences, more than 15% recorded once. This clonotype was seen many times. The time point was: newly diagnosed GD, antithyroid drugs for less than 3 months. Researchers made the TCR library from RNA that was extracted from PBMCs. CDR3 length equals 16 residues. Germline loops: CDR1 SGHRS, CDR2 YFSETQ. The V gene lost 1 base and the J gene lost 3 bases, with 14 bases spanning the gap. The same data also went into a second study, on T cells in Graves' hyperthyroidism and ophthalmopathy. This second study notes: The HTBI primer set served for first-round RT-PCR of the TCR CDR3. A 13 V-J model separated ophthalmopathy from stable hyperthyroidism.

This rearrangement joins TRBV5-1 to TRBJ1-3, with D tentatively TRBD1 (5 bases). Sample: peripheral blood mononuclear cells (PBMCs), taken at new diagnosis, from a patient treated with antithyroid drugs. This sequence originates from a woman aged 35-65 years with Graves disease. CDR3 sequence: CASSLLPQGYGNTIYF. CDR3 sequence (DNA): TGCGCCAGCAGCTTGCTTCCGCAGGGATATGGAAACACCATATATTTT.